This T cell receptor (beta chain) was recovered during a study of blood T cell repertoires in COVID-19. Researchers sorted participants into cohorts using their self-reported clinical history. CDR1 and CDR2 from the germline V gene are LGHNA and YNFKEQ. This CDR3 has 17 amino acids. The V gene end was trimmed by 5 bases and the J gene end by 7 bases; junction bases not matched to a gene: 14. Original analysis: It was from reference gene primer amplification that nucleated cell counts were estimated. TCRdb keeps only in-frame clones here, not all; method: immunoSEQ multiplex PCR. That table is the source of V, J and clone size, and D and trimming were worked out from the DNA. The sample records 250,000 to 350,000 clones, 87% being singletons.

The sequencing sample was made of PBMCs or T cells enriched from blood (not recorded which). The receptor comes from a woman aged 18-35 years who had recovered from COVID-19. V is TRBV4-2 and J is TRBJ2-3; 11 bases fit TRBD2. CDR3 DNA sequence: TGTGCCAGCAGCTCCGCAGGTAGCGGGGGGGCGTTACATACGCAGTATTTT. Its translation is CASSSAGSGGALHTQYF.